The rows below give T cell receptor beta chains drawn from one sample of a study of blood T cell repertoires in COVID-19. Method: immunoSEQ multiplex PCR; TCRdb's copy keeps in-frame clones and lacks some. Here the sample spans 200,000 to 250,000 clones, roughly four fifths being singletons. Sample: peripheral blood. The source is a woman in her 40s with acute or convalescent COVID-19. Each CDR3 is given with its conserved first and last residue. Each record gives: V gene, J gene, D gene, CDR3 protein, CDR3 DNA. A D gene is named only where the DNA matches it firmly.

v_gene: TRBV18; j_gene: TRBJ1-3; d_gene: NA; CDR3aa: CASSPPGHSGNTIYF; CDR3nt: TGTGCCAGCTCACCACCGGGCCACTCTGGAAACACCATATATTTT
v_gene: TRBV19; j_gene: TRBJ1-1; d_gene: TRBD1; CDR3aa: CASSTRDRGLGTEAFF; CDR3nt: TGTGCCAGTAGTACCCGGGACAGGGGGCTTGGCACTGAAGCTTTCTTT
v_gene: TRBV20-1; j_gene: TRBJ1-2; d_gene: NA; CDR3aa: CSASRAIPGGDFIYTF; CDR3nt: TGCAGTGCTAGTAGAGCGATCCCCGGGGGTGACTTTATCTACACCTTC
v_gene: TRBV10-3; j_gene: TRBJ1-2; d_gene: TRBD1; CDR3aa: CAISESGQVDNYGYTF; CDR3nt: TGTGCCATCAGTGAGTCGGGACAGGTGGATAACTATGGCTACACCTTC
v_gene: TRBV5-1; j_gene: TRBJ2-7; d_gene: TRBD1; CDR3aa: CASSAGTGVREQYF; CDR3nt: TGCGCCAGCAGCGCCGGGACAGGGGTTCGCGAGCAGTACTTC
v_gene: TRBV29-1; j_gene: TRBJ2-7; d_gene: NA; CDR3aa: CSVDRGRGEEQYF; CDR3nt: TGCAGCGTTGATCGAGGCAGGGGTGAGGAGCAGTACTTC
v_gene: TRBV6-5; j_gene: TRBJ2-3; d_gene: TRBD1; CDR3aa: CASTRGTGSDTQYF; CDR3nt: TGTGCCAGCACCAGGGGGACAGGGTCAGATACGCAGTATTTT
v_gene: TRBV9; j_gene: TRBJ1-4; d_gene: NA; CDR3aa: CASSVATPGGDEKLFF; CDR3nt: TGTGCCAGCAGCGTAGCTACCCCCGGCGGTGATGAAAAACTGTTTTTT
v_gene: TRBV7-8; j_gene: TRBJ1-2; d_gene: TRBD1; CDR3aa: CASSLGAGTGYGYTF; CDR3nt: TGTGCCAGCAGCCTAGGGGCCGGGACAGGCTATGGCTACACCTTC
v_gene: TRBV19; j_gene: TRBJ1-3; d_gene: NA; CDR3aa: CASSIQTGAGNTIYF; CDR3nt: TGTGCCAGTAGTATCCAGACAGGCGCTGGAAACACCATATATTTT
v_gene: TRBV18; j_gene: TRBJ2-3; d_gene: NA; CDR3aa: CASSPTGDTQYF; CDR3nt: TGTGCCAGCTCACCGACAGGAGATACGCAGTATTTT
v_gene: TRBV7-8; j_gene: TRBJ2-2; d_gene: NA; CDR3aa: CASSLDRDTRTAGELFF; CDR3nt: TGTGCCAGCAGCTTAGACCGGGACACTAGGACCGCCGGGGAGCTGTTTTTT
v_gene: TRBV4-2; j_gene: TRBJ1-2; d_gene: TRBD1; CDR3aa: CASSRKIGTEANYGYTF; CDR3nt: TGTGCCAGCAGCCGAAAGATCGGGACAGAAGCTAACTATGGCTACACCTTC